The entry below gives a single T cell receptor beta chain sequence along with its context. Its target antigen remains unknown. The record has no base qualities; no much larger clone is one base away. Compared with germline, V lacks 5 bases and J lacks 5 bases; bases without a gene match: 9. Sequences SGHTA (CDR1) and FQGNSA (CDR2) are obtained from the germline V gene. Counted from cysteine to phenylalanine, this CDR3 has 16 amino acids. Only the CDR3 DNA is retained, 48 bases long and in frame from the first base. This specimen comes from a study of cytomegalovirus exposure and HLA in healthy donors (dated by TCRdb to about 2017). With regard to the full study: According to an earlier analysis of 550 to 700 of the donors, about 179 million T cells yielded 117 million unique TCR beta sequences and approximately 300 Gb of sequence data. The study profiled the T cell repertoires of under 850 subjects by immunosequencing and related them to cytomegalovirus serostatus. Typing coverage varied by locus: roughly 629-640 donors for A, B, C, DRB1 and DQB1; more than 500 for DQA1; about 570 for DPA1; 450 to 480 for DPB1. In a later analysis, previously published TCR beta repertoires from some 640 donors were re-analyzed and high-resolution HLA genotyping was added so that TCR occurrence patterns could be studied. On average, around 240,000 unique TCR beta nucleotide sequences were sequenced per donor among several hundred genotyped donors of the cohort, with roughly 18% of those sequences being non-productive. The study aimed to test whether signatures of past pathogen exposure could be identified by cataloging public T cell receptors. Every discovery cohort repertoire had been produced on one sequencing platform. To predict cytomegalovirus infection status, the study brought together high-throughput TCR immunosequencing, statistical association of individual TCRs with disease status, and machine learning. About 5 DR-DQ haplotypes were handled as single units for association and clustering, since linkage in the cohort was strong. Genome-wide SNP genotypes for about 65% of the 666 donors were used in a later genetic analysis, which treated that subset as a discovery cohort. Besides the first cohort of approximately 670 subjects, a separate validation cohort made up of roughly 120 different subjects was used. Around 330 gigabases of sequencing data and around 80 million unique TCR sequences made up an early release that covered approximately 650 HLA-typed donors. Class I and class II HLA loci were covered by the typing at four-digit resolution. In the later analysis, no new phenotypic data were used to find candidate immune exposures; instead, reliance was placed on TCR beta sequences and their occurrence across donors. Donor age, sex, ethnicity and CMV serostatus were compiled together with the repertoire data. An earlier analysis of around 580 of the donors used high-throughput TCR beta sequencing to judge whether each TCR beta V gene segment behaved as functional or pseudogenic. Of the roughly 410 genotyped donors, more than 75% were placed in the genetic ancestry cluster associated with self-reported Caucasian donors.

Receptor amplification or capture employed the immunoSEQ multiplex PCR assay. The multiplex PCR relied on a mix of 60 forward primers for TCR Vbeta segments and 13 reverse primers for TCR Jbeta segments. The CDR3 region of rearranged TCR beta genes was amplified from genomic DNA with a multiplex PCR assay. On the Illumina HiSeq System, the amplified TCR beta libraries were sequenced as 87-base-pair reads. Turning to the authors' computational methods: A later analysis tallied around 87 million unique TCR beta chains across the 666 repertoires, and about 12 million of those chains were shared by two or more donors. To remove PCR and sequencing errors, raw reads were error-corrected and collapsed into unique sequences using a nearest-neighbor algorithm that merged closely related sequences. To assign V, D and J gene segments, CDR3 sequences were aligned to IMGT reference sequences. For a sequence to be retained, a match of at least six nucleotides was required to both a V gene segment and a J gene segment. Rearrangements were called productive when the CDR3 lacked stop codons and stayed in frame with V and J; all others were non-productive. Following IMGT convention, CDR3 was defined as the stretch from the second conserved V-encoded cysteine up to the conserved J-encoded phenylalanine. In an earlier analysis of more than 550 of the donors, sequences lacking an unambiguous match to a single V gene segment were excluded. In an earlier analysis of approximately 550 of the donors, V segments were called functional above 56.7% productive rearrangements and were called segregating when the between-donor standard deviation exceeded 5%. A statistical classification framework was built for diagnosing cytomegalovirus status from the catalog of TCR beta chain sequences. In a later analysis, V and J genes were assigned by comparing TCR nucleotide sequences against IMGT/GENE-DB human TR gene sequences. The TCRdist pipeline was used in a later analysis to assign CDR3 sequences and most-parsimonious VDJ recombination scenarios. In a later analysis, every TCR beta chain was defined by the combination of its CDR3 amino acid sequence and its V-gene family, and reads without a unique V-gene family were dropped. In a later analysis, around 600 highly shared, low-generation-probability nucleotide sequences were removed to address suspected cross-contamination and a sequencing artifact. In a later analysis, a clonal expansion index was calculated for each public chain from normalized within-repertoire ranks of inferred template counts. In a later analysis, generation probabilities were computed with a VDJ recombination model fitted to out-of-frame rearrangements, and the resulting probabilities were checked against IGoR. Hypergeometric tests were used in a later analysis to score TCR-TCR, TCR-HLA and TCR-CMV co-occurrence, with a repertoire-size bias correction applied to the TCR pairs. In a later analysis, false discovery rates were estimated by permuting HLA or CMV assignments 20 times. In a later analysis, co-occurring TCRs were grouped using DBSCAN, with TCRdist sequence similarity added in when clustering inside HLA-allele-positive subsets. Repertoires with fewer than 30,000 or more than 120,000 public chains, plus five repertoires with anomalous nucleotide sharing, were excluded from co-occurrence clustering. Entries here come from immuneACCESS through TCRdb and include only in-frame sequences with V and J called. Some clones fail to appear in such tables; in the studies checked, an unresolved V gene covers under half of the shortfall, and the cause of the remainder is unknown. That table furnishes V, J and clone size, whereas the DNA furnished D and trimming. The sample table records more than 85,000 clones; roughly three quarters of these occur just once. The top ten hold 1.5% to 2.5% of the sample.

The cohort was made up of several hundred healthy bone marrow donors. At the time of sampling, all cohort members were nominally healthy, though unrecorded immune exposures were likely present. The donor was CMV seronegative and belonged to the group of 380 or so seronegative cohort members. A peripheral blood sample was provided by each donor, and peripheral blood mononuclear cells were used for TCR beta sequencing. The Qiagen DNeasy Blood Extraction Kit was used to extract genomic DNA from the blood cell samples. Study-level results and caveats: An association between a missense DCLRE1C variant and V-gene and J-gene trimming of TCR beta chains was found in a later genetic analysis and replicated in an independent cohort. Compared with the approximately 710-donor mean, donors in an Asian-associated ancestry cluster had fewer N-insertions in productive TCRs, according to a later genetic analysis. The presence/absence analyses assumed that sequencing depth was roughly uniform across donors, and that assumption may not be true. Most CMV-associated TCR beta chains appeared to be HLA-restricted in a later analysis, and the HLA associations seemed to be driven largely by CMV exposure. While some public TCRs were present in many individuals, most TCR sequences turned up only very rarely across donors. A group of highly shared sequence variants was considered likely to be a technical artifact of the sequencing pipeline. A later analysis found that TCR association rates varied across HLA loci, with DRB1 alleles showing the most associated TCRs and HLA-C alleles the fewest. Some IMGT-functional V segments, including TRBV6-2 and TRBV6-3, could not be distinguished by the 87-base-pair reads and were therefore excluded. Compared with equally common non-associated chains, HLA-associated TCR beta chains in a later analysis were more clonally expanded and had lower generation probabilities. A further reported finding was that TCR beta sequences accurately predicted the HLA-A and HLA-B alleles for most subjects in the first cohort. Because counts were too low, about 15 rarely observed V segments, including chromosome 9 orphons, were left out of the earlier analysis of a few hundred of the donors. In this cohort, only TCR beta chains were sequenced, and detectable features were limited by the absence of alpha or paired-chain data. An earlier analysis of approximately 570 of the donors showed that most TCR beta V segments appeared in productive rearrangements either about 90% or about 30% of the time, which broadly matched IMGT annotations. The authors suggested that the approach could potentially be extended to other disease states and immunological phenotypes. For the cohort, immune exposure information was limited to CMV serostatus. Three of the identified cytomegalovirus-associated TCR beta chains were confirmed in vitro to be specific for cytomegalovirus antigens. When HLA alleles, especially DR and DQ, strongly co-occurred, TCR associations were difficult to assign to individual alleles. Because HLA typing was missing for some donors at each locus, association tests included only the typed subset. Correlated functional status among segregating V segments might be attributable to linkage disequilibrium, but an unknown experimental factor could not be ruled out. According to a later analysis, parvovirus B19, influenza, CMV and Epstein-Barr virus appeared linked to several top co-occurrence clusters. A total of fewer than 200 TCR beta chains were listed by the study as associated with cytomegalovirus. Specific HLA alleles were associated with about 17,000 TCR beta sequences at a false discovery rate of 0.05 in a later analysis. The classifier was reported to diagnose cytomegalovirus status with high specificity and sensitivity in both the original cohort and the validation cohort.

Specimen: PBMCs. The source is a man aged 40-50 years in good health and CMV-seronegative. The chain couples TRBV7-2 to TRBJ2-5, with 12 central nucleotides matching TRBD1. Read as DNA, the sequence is TGTGCCAGCAGCCCCTCACCCGGGACAGGGGGCGAGACCCAGTACTTC. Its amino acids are CASSPSPGTGGETQYF.